Included here is one T cell receptor beta chain sequence, with context. Other DNA sequences in the sample encode the same CDR3. Germline loops: CDR1 MNHNS, CDR2 SASEGT. Trimming cost V 3 bases and J 2 bases, with 11 bases left between them. This CDR3 spans 14 amino acids. The sample comes from a study of shared clonotypes between healthy human individuals. Using immunoSEQ multiplex PCR, the repertoire was profiled, and TCRdb retains in-frame clones only, with some absent. Of a few hundred thousand clones listed, 60% to 80% are singletons. This chain uses TRBV6-1 with TRBJ2-7; TRBD1 might be the D (6 bases). The specimen was memory CD4+ T cells sorted from blood. Described subset: CD45RA-negative fraction. The receptor was derived from a man under 40 in good health. The CDR3 region has the DNA TGTGCCAGCAGTGATAGAGGGGGACCCTACGAGCAGTACTTC. It yields the protein CASSDRGGPYEQYF.